The 27 T cell receptor beta chains listed next were all sequenced from one sample in a study of T cells in Graves' hyperthyroidism and ophthalmopathy (dated by TCRdb to the late 2010s). The library was generated by multiplex PCR. This sample was sequenced with an Illumina HiSeq 2000. Amplification of TCR beta CDR3 regions was carried out from RNA transcripts. The TCR CDR3 was subjected to a first round of RT-PCR using the HTBI primer set and the Qiagen OneStep RT-PCR kit. Starting from the raw public reads, TCRdb applied fastp trimming at Q25, assembled clones with MiXCR and retained in-frame beta chains. Rows matching on CDR3 protein sequence are summarized as one entry with the most common DNA and genes. In all, the sample holds some 370,000 distinct CDR3 sequences, and approximately 17% of those were seen once. Clones ranked in the top ten supply about a third of the sample. Sequences were obtained from blood. These receptors all come from a woman in her twenties or thirties with Graves' hyperthyroidism that later progressed to Graves' ophthalmopathy.

This clonotype appeared many times. The CDR3 DNA is TGTGCCACCAGCAGAGGTAGGAGCACCGGGGGGCCCCAGCATTTT. Its translation is CATSRGRSTGGPQHF. The chain is built from TRBV15 and TRBJ1-5; D is perhaps TRBD1 (5 bases). Trimming removed 1 base from V and 9 bases from J, with 16 bases in between. This CDR3 is built from 15 residues. Germline CDR1 reads LNHNV; CDR2 reads YYDKDF (reference sequence).

This clonotype was picked up many times. V gene TRBV20-1 combines with J gene TRBJ2-2; 7 nucleotides agree with TRBD1. Germline trimming cut 3 bases from V and 1 base from J; bases unmatched to any gene: 2. Germline V CDR1 and CDR2: DFQATT, SNEGSKA (reference sequence). The CDR3 contains 14 residues. The CDR3 DNA sequence: TGCAGTGCTAGGCGGACAGGGAACACCGGGGAGCTGTTTTTT. It encodes CSARRTGNTGELFF.

Comments on this clonotype: A much larger clone lies a single base off, so this may be a read error. The chain carries TRBV19 and TRBJ1-1, with D uncertain. V dropped 8 bases and J dropped 6 bases, with 19 bases sitting between them. The CDR3 totals 14 residues. The germline V gene encodes CDR1 LNHDA and CDR2 SQIVND (reference sequence). The CDR3 DNA is TGTGCCAGTGGATTTAACACCGGAGGCTCTGAAGCTTTCTTT. Protein: CASGFNTGGSEAFF. The entire variable domain, with the rest obtained from reference TRBV19 and TRBJ1-1, is as follows: DGGITQSPKYLFRKEGQNVTLSCEQNLNHDAMYWYRQDPGQGLRLIYYSQIVNDFQKGDIAEGYSVSREKKESFPLTVTSAQKNPTAFYLCASGFNTGGSEAFFGQGTRLTVV.

This clonotype was recorded many times. This chain uses TRBV9 with TRBJ2-7; D gene ambiguous. V was clipped by 4 bases and J by 2 bases, with 13 bases between them. The germline CDR1 and CDR2 sequences are SGDLS and YYNGEE. This CDR3 is built from 14 residues. The CDR3 DNA sequence: TGTGCCAGCAGCTCAGTAGAGGAGACCTACGAGCAGTACTTC. It specifies CASSSVEETYEQYF.

In this sample, this clonotype turned up a few times. The chain employs TRBV28 and TRBJ1-2, with D possibly being TRBD1 (6 bases). The CDR3 is made up of 16 amino acids. The V end was cut by 1 base, the J end by 5 bases, with 17 bases between. CDR1 and CDR2 (germline): MDHEN, SYDVKM. CDR3 sequence reads: CASSLYSGGLSYGYTF. The CDR3 nucleotides are TGTGCCAGCAGTTTATATTCGGGGGGGCTTAGTTATGGCTACACCTTC.

This clonotype was picked up many times. This chain's CDR3 is CASSSNPVAPGTEAFF. CDR3 DNA: TGTGCCAGCAGTTCAAATCCGGTGGCGCCTGGGACGGAAGCTTTCTTT. V is TRBV12-3 or TRBV12-4 and J is TRBJ1-1, with a weak D call TRBD1 (5 bases). The CDR3 spans 16 residues. Deletions cut 4 bases from V and 8 bases from J, with 23 bases between.

Many counts were recorded for this clonotype. The chain carries TRBV20-1 and TRBJ1-1, with D uncertain. V was clipped by 3 bases and J by 3 bases, with 17 bases between them. This CDR3 comprises 15 residues. CDR1 is DFQATT, CDR2 SNEGSKA, per germline (reference sequence). The CDR3 nucleotides read TGCAGTGCTAGCGATATACGCAGGACGGACACTGAAGCTTTCTTT. Its protein is CSASDIRRTDTEAFF.

The J gene is TRBJ1-2, the V gene TRBV29-1; TRBD1 is a possible D gene (5 bases). This CDR3 has 12 residues. Germline values: CDR1 SQVTM, CDR2 ANQGSEA. V was pared by 4 bases and J by 2 bases, with 8 bases between. The CDR3 reads CSVAGQNYGYTF. The CDR3 region has the DNA TGCAGCGTTGCGGGGCAGAACTATGGCTACACCTTC.

In its sample, this clonotype was seen many times. V gene TRBV20-1 combines with J gene TRBJ2-5; TRBD2 aligns across 11 bases. This CDR3 has 16 residues. In germline, CDR1 is DFQATT, CDR2 SNEGSKA (reference sequence). CDR3 loop: CGSASGGIGGGETQYF. CDR3 coding DNA: TGCGGATCGGCTAGCGGGGGGATAGGGGGTGGAGAGACCCAGTACTTC.

This clonotype was observed at least ten times. The chain employs TRBV6-2 or TRBV6-3 and TRBJ1-1; D unresolved. The CDR3 has 17 amino acids. Germline loops: CDR1 MNHEY, CDR2 SVGEGT. V lost 3 bases and J 1 base, leaving 18 bases between the germline ends. In DNA form, the CDR3 reads TGTGCCAGCAGTTATCCCGGGCCAGGCAAGCGGAACACTGAAGCTTTCTTT. The encoded protein is CASSYPGPGKRNTEAFF.

This clonotype was seen at least ten times. V usage is TRBV18 and J usage is TRBJ2-5, with 7 bases identical to TRBD1. V was clipped by 6 bases and J by 5 bases; unmatched bases: 3. The CDR3 has 12 amino acids. Germline V gene lookup returns CDR1 KGHSH and CDR2 LQKENI. CDR3 in DNA: TGTGCCAGCTCGGTGACAGGGGAGACCCAGTACTTC. As protein: CASSVTGETQYF.

As DNA, the CDR3 is TGTGCCAGCAGTACCCTAGACGGGCCCTACGAGCAGTACTTC. This sequence encodes CASSTLDGPYEQYF. The chain joins TRBV6-1 to TRBJ2-7; D is uncertain. CDR1 and CDR2 from the germline V gene are MNHNS and SASEGT. The CDR3 sequence is 14 residues long. Between the trimmed V and J ends, which lost 5 bases and 2 bases, there was a span of 13 bases.

This clonotype was observed many times. This chain joins TRBV29-1 and TRBJ2-2, with D possibly TRBD1 on 5 matching bases. The V gene lost 3 bases and the J gene lost 1 base, with 6 bases spanning the gap. The length of the CDR3 is 13 residues. The germline CDR1 and CDR2 sequences are SQVTM and ANQGSEA. Here the CDR3 reads CSVDQGNTGELFF. The CDR3 DNA follows: TGCAGCGTTGATCAGGGGAACACCGGGGAGCTGTTTTTT.

V gene TRBV18 combines with J gene TRBJ2-1; 14 bases are shared with TRBD2. CDR3 length equals 16 residues. The V segment lost 4 bases and the J segment 8 bases; nucleotides outside the gene matches: 7. Germline-derived CDR1 and CDR2 are KGHSH and LQKENI. The CDR3 spells CASSRGTSGRGDEQFF. CDR3 nucleotides: TGTGCCAGCTCACGGGGGACTAGCGGGAGAGGAGATGAGCAGTTCTTC. The variable domain in full, completed from reference TRBV18 and TRBJ2-1, reads NAGVMQNPRHLVRRRGQEARLRCSPMKGHSHVYWYRQLPEEGLKFMVYLQKENIIDESGMPKERFSAEFPKEGPSILRIQQVVRGDSAAYFCASSRGTSGRGDEQFFGPGTRLTVL.

This clonotype was seen many times. This chain joins TRBV27 and TRBJ1-6; perhaps TRBD1 as D (6 bases). CDR1 is MNHEY and CDR2 is SMNVEV in the germline V gene (reference sequence). The CDR3 runs 16 residues. V shed 5 bases and J shed 6 bases, with 17 bases lying between them. DNA of the CDR3: TGTGCCAGCAGTCCAGGGGACGCCGGATTTAATTCACCCCTCCACTTT. This sequence encodes CASSPGDAGFNSPLHF.

In this sample, this clonotype turned up a few times. This chain connects TRBV9 to TRBJ2-3; 7 bases fit TRBD2. The J segment lost 3 bases and the V segment lost 0 bases, leaving 7 bases of the junction unmatched. The CDR3 runs 16 residues. CDR1 is SGDLS and CDR2 is YYNGEE in the germline V gene. For the CDR3, the DNA is TGTGCCAGCAGCGTAGAGCGGGACGGAGTGACAGATACGCAGTATTTT. Translation: CASSVERDGVTDTQYF.

This clonotype was detected ten times or more. The V call is TRBV7-9, the J call TRBJ2-7; D is ambiguous. The length of the CDR3 is 13 residues. V lost 8 bases to trimming and J lost 3 bases, with 14 bases between them. From germline, CDR1 is SEHNR and CDR2 FQNEAQ (reference sequence). The CDR3 protein is CASGTTENYEQYF. CDR3 nucleotides: TGTGCCAGCGGCACTACAGAGAACTACGAGCAGTACTTC.

This clonotype was found a few times. The V call is TRBV19, the J call TRBJ2-1; 10 bases match TRBD2. Trimming removed 5 bases from V and 4 bases from J; junction bases left unmatched: 20. CDR1 and CDR2 (germline): LNHDA, SQIVND (reference sequence). The CDR3 spans 20 residues. CDR3 amino acids: CASSGPLEASGGKRYNEQFF. The CDR3, as DNA: TGTGCCAGTAGTGGGCCTCTTGAGGCTAGCGGGGGAAAACGGTACAATGAGCAGTTCTTC. The full variable domain, its missing parts supplied by reference TRBV19 and TRBJ2-1, is DGGITQSPKYLFRKEGQNVTLSCEQNLNHDAMYWYRQDPGQGLRLIYYSQIVNDFQKGDIAEGYSVSREKKESFPLTVTSAQKNPTAFYLCASSGPLEASGGKRYNEQFFGPGTRLTVL.

This clonotype was observed at least ten times. CDR3 in amino acids: CASSLPSDRGFLNTEAFF. The CDR3 nucleotides are TGTGCCAGCAGTTTACCTTCGGACAGGGGGTTCCTGAACACTGAAGCTTTCTTT. The V gene is TRBV28, the J gene TRBJ1-1; TRBD1 aligns across 10 bases. Trimming removed 2 bases from V and 0 bases from J; junction bases left unmatched: 9. The CDR3 is 18 amino acids. Per germline, CDR1 MDHEN and CDR2 SYDVKM.

This clonotype has more than one count but fewer than ten. The chain uses TRBV3-1 and TRBJ2-1; TRBD2 agrees at 10 bases. The length of the CDR3 is 14 residues. Germline CDR1 is LGHDT and CDR2 is YNNKEL (reference sequence). Trimming cost V 8 bases and J 10 bases; bases outside gene matches: 11. CDR3 nucleotides: TGTGCCAGCTCACCGGGACTAGCGTTATTCGAGCAGTTCTTC. As protein: CASSPGLALFEQFF.

As concerns this clonotype: This may be a read error: a much more frequent sequence differs by one nucleotide. The V gene is TRBV4-1, the J gene TRBJ1-5, with D possibly being TRBD1 (6 bases). V dropped 1 base and J dropped 2 bases, with 9 bases sitting between them. This CDR3 is built from 15 residues. Germline CDR1 and CDR2: MGHRA and YSYEKL. DNA of the CDR3: TGCGCCAGCAGCCAAGCATGGACAGGCAATCAGCCCCAGCATTTT. This encodes CASSQAWTGNQPQHF.

There are many counts of this clonotype. The chain employs TRBV9 and TRBJ2-2; 7 nucleotides agree with TRBD2. This CDR3 contains 15 residues. The ends lost 0 bases at V and 3 bases at J; junction bases unmatched: 2. Germline CDR1 is SGDLS and CDR2 is YYNGEE. Here the CDR3 DNA reads TGTGCCAGCAGCGTAGGCGGGAGTGACACCGGGGAGCTGTTTTTT. Its protein product is CASSVGGSDTGELFF.

This clonotype has more than one count but fewer than ten. The chain combines TRBV19 with TRBJ1-6; D not resolved. The CDR3 has 14 amino acids. Germline V gene lookup returns CDR1 LNHDA and CDR2 SQIVND (reference sequence). The V gene lost 3 bases and the J gene lost 10 bases, with 13 bases spanning the gap. In DNA, the CDR3 is TGTGCCAGTAGTATCCCGGCCATGGGGTCACCCCTCCACTTT. Translating gives CASSIPAMGSPLHF.

This clonotype was recorded many times. The V and J genes are TRBV28 and TRBJ2-5; D is undetermined. CDR1 MDHEN and CDR2 SYDVKM come from the germline V gene. V was shortened by 4 bases and J by 3 bases, with 21 bases between the two germline ends. This CDR3 has 17 amino acids. As DNA, the CDR3 is TGTGCCAGCAGTTCTTTCTCTGGCGGCAAGACAAAAGAGACCCAGTACTTC. It translates to CASSSFSGGKTKETQYF. The full variable domain, rest sourced from reference TRBV28 and TRBJ2-5, is DVKVTQSSRYLVKRTGEKVFLECVQDMDHENMFWYRQDPGLGLRLIYFSYDVKMKEKGDIPEGYSVSREKKERFSLILESASTNQTSMYLCASSSFSGGKTKETQYFGPGTRLLVL.

This clonotype was counted at least ten times. The chain is built from TRBV6-1 and TRBJ2-5; 9 nucleotides agree with TRBD1. The CDR3 extends over 16 amino acids. V trimming: 10 bases; J trimming: 5 bases; junction bases outside the gene matches: 17. Germline V gene sequence: CDR1 MNHNS, CDR2 SASEGT. CDR3 loop: CATTPSMTGGRETQYF. DNA for the CDR3: TGTGCCACCACTCCTTCGATGACAGGGGGTAGGGAGACCCAGTACTTC.

With regard to this clonotype: A much larger clonotype is one base distant, so this may be a read error. The chain recombines TRBV7-9 with TRBJ1-1, with D tentatively TRBD1 (5 bases). Deletions cut 4 bases from V and 3 bases from J, with 15 bases between. Germline loops: CDR1 SEHNR, CDR2 FQNEAQ (reference sequence). The CDR3 is 15 amino acids. CDR3 DNA sequence: TGTGCCAGCAGCTGGGGAGACAGACCGGACACTGAAGCTTTCTTT. Translation gives CASSWGDRPDTEAFF. Using reference TRBV7-9 and TRBJ1-1 for the parts outside the CDR3, the full variable domain is DTGVSQNPRHKITKRGQNVTFRCDPISEHNRLYWYRQTLGQGPEFLTYFQNEAQLEKSRLLSDRFSAERPKGSFSTLEIQRTEQGDSAMYLCASSWGDRPDTEAFFGQGTRLTVV.

This clonotype appeared once. The DNA for the CDR3 is TGTGCCAGCAGTTTACGGGTTAGCGGGAGGAACACCGGGGAGCTGTTTTTT. This sequence encodes CASSLRVSGRNTGELFF. The J gene is TRBJ2-2, the V gene TRBV12-3 or TRBV12-4; TRBD2 agrees at 9 bases. This CDR3 region has 17 residues. After removal of 2 bases from V and 1 base from J, the junction contained 5 bases not matched to a gene.